This T cell receptor beta chain was captured in a study of T cells in Graves' hyperthyroidism and ophthalmopathy (dated by TCRdb to the late 2010s). The study in broad terms: Peripheral blood samples were taken at initial diagnosis, before any treatment was given. TCR V-J signatures able to tell the groups apart were searched for in a discovery cohort of approximately 95 patients, of whom 40 to 45 had Graves' ophthalmopathy and about 55 had stable Graves' hyperthyroidism. Whether ophthalmopathy could be predicted prospectively was tested in an independent validation cohort made up of approximately 19 hyperthyroidism patients plus 17 patients who later progressed to ophthalmopathy. The 80 to 100 discovery patients were randomly divided into training and test sets at a 7:3 ratio. The study also compared thyroid tissue and blood T-cell repertoires from a handful of Graves' hyperthyroidism patients. Following sampling, methimazole starting at 30 mg daily was given to hyperthyroidism patients, and high-dose intravenous methylprednisolone was given to ophthalmopathy patients. TCR Vbeta CDR3 sequencing of around 130 peripheral blood samples (43 ophthalmopathy, about 80 hyperthyroidism and around 17 progressor patients) is reported in the paper.

The TCR beta CDR3 regions were amplified from RNA transcripts. The TCR CDR3 was subjected to a first round of RT-PCR using the HTBI primer set and the Qiagen OneStep RT-PCR kit. The libraries were constructed in a second round of multiplex PCR and then size-selected and purified. Sequencing of the libraries was done on an Illumina HiSeq2000 using paired-end 100 bp reads. In the source study's methods: Raw data were processed with SOAPnuke, discarding reads with adapters, uncalled bases, mean Phred below 15, or no exact constant-primer or identifier match. COPE v1.2.5 was used to merge the high-quality paired reads, and each unique nucleotide sequence was defined as a clonotype. Clonotypes were aligned to IMGT TRBV, TRBD and TRBJ reference segments using MiTCR v1.1. Only V-J combinations with frequency above 0.0001, covering about 99% of repertoires, were analysed. A TCS score was defined as the ratio of F50 (clonal expansion) to E x V (chaos), with BLOSUM62-based TCRdist applied between CDR3 peptides within each V-J. Welch's t-statistics and random forest reduced 500 to 550 V-J features to roughly 13, which were used in a naive Bayes classifier (R e1071). TCRdb reprocessing: public reads trimmed at Q25 with fastp, clones called with MiXCR, in-frame beta chains kept. Every distinct CDR3 protein forms one entry, paired with its most common genes and DNA. These V and J calls rely on TCRdb rather than the paper's analysis. The sample profile shows around 250,000 distinct CDR3 sequences; about 14% of them were found once. The ten largest clones represent about an eighth of the sample.

Study-level results and caveats: Most expanded thyroid clonotypes (frequency above 0.001) were also detected in blood, suggesting blood repertoires may reflect thyroid immune responses. Sample size was not statistically predetermined, and investigators were not blinded to group allocation. Ophthalmopathy was separated from stable hyperthyroidism by a 13 V-J signature model, with about 88% sensitivity and about 81% specificity obtained in cross-validation and 80%/75% obtained in testing. In validation, the model predicted progression to ophthalmopathy with 60% to 71% sensitivity and roughly 72% specificity, a median of approximately 6.5 months before onset.

Hyperthyroidism patients were newly diagnosed, with disease duration under 2 months, and aged 18 to 65 years. The study excluded patients with uncontrolled infections, other autoimmune diseases, pregnancy or lactation. Clinical symptoms, serum thyroxine and TRAb, thyroid ultrasound, and orbital computed tomography formed the basis for the diagnoses. Blood from progressor patients was drawn when they were first diagnosed with hyperthyroidism, before any ophthalmopathy symptoms appeared. PBMCs were separated from under 11 ml of fresh peripheral blood using Ficoll-Paque density gradient centrifugation. Progressor patients were defined as those initially diagnosed with Graves' hyperthyroidism in whom ophthalmopathy developed during follow-up. Trizol reagent was used to extract total RNA, and RNA quality was then checked on an Agilent 2100 Bioanalyzer. In this sample, this clonotype turned up many times. It lacks a known antigen. Qualities for individual bases were not recorded, and no much larger clone is one base off.

The junction carries 16 bases between V and J, which are trimmed by 11 bases and 0 bases respectively. Taken from cysteine to phenylalanine, the CDR3 has 15 residues. Only the CDR3 region is kept as DNA, spanning 45 bases read in frame from base 1. CDR1 and CDR2 are drawn from the germline V gene: MDHEN, SYDVKM. Sequencing was carried out using blood. The clonotype originates from a woman between 40 and 55 years old with Graves' hyperthyroidism that later progressed to Graves' ophthalmopathy. Rearrangement joined TRBV28 to TRBJ2-2; 5 matching bases give a weak D call of TRBD2. The CDR3 has the sequence CAVPGRAANTGELFF. The sequenced DNA: TGTGCCGTCCCGGGGAGAGCGGCGAACACCGGGGAGCTGTTTTTT.